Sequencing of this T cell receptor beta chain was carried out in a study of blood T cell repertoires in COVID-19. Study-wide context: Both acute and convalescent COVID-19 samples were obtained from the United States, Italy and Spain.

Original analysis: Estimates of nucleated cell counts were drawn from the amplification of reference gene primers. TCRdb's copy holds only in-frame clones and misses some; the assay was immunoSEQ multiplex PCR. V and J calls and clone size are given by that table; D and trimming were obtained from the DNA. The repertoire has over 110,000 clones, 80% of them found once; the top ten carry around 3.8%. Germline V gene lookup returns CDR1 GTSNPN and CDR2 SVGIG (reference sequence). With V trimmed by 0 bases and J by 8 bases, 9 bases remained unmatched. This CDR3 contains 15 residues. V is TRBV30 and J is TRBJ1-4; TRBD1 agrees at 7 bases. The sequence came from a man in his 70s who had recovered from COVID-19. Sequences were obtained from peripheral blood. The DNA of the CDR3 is TGTGCCTGGAGTGTTGATAGGGGGCGCGGCGAAAAACTGTTTTTT. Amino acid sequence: CAWSVDRGRGEKLFF. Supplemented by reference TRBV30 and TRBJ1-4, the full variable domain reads SQTIHQWPATLVQPVGSPLSLECTVEGTSNPNLYWYRQAAGRGLQLLFYSVGIGQISSEVPQNLSASRPQDRQFILSSKKLLLSDSGFYLCAWSVDRGRGEKLFFGSGTQLSVL.